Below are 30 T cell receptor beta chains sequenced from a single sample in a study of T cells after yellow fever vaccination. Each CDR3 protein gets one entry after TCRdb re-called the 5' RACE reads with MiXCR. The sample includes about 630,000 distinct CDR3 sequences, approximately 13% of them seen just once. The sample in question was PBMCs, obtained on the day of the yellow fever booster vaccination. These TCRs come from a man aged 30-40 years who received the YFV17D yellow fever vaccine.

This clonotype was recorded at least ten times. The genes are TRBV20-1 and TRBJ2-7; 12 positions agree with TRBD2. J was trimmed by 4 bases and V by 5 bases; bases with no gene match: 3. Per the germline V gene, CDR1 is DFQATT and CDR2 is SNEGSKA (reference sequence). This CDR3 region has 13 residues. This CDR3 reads CSAPSGRGYEQYF. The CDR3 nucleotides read TGCAGTGCTCCTAGCGGGAGGGGATACGAGCAGTACTTC.

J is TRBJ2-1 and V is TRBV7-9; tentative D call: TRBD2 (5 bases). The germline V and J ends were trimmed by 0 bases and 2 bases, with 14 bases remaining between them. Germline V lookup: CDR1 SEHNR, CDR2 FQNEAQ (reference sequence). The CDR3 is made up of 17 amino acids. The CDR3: CASSLAYLASPYNEQFF. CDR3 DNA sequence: TGTGCCAGCAGCTTAGCGTATTTAGCGAGCCCCTACAATGAGCAGTTCTTC.

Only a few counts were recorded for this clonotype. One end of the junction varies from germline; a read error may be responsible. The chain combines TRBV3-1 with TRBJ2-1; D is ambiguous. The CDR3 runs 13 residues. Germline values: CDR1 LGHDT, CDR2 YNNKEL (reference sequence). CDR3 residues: CASSQDPIPCLSF. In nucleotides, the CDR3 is TGTGCCAGCAGCCAAGACCCAATACCTTGCCTGTCCTTC.

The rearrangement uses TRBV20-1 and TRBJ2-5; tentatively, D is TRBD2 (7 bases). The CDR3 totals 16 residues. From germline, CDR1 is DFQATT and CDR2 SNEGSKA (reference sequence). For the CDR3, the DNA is TGCTGCGCTAGAAGGGGGGGGGGACTTACTAAAGAGACCCAGTACTTC. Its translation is CCARRGGGLTKETQYF.

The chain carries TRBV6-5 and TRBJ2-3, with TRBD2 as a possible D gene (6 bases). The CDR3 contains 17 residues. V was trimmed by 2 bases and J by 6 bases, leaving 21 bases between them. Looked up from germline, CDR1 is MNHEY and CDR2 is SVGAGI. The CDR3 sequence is CASSYSGRKTFWDTQYF. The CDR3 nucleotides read TGTGCCAGCAGTTACAGTGGGAGGAAGACTTTTTGGGATACGCAGTATTTT.

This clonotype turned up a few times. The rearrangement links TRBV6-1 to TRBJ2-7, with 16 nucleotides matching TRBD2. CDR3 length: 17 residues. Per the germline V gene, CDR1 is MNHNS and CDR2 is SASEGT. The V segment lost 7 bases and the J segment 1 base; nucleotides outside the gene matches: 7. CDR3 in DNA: TGTGCCAGCAACCCGGGACTAGCGGGAGGGCCTTCCTACGAGCAGTACTTC. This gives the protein CASNPGLAGGPSYEQYF.

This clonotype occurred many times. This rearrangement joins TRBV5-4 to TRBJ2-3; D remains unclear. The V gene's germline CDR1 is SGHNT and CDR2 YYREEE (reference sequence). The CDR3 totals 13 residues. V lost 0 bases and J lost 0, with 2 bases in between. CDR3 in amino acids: CASSLASTDTQYF. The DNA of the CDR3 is TGTGCCAGCAGCTTGGCGAGCACAGATACGCAGTATTTT.

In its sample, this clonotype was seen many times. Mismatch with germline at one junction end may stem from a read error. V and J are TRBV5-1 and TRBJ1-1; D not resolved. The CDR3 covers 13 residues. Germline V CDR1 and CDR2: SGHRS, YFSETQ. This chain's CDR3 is CASSLAGNTEAFF. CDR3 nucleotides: TGTGCCAGCAGCTTGGCAGGCAACACTGAAGCTTTCTTT.

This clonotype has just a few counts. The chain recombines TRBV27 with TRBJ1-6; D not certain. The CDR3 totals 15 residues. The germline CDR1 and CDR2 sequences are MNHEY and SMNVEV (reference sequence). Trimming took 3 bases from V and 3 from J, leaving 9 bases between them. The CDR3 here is CASSLEANYNSPLHF. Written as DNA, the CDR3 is TGTGCCAGCAGTTTGGAGGCCAACTATAATTCACCCCTCCACTTT.

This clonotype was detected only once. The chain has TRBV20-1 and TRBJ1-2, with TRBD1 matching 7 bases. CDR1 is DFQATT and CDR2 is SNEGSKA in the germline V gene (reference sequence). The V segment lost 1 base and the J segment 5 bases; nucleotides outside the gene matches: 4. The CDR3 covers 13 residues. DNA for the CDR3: TGCAGTGCTAGAGGACAGGGCCGATATGGCTACACCTTC. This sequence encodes CSARGQGRYGYTF.

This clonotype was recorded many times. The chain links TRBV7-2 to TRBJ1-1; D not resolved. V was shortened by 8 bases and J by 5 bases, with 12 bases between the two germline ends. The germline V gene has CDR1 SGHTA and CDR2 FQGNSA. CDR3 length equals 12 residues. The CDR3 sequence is CASHRRETEAFF. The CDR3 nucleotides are TGTGCCAGCCACCGACGGGAGACTGAAGCTTTCTTT.

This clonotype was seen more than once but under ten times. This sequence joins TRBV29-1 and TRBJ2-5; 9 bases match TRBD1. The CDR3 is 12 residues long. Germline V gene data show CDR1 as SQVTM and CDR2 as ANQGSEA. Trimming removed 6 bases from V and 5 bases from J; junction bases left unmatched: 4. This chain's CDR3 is CSVTGGAETQYF. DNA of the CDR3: TGCAGCGTAACAGGGGGCGCGGAGACCCAGTACTTC. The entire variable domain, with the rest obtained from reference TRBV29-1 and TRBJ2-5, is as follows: SAVISQKPSRDICQRGTSLTIQCQVDSQVTMMFWYRQQPGQSLTLIATANQGSEATYESGFVIDKFPISRPNLTFSTLTVSNMSPEDSSIYLCSVTGGAETQYFGPGTRLLVL.

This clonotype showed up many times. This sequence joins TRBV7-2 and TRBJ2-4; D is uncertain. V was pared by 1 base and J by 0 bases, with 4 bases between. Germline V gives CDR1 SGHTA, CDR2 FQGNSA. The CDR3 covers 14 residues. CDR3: CASSLDPAKNIQYF. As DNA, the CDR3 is TGTGCCAGCAGCTTAGACCCAGCCAAAAACATTCAGTACTTC.

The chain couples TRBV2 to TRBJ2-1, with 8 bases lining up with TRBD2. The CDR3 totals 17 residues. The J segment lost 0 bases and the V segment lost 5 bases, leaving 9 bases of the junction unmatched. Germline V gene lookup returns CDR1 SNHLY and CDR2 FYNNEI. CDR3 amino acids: CASSRGGRLSSYNEQFF. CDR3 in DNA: TGTGCCAGCAGTCGGGGCGGGAGGCTGAGCTCCTACAATGAGCAGTTCTTC.

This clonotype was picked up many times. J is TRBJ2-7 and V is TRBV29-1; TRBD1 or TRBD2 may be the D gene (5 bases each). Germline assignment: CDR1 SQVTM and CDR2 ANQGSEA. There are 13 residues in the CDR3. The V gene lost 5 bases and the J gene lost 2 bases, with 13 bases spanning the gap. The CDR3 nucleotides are TGCAGCGTTTCTCAGACGGGACCCTACGAGCAGTACTTC. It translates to CSVSQTGPYEQYF.

CDR3 nucleotide sequence: TGCGCCAGCAGCCTAGGAGTGGGACTTTCGGAGCAGTACTTC. Its translation is CASSLGVGLSEQYF. The chain carries TRBV4-3 and TRBJ2-7; the D gene is possibly TRBD2 (6 bases). Germline V CDR1 and CDR2: LGHNA, YSLEER. This CDR3 has 14 residues. V gave up 4 bases and J gave up 7 bases, with 17 bases separating them.

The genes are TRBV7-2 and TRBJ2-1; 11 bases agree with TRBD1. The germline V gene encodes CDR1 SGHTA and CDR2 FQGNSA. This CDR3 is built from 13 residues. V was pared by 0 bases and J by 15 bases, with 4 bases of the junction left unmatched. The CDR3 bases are TGTGCCAGCAGCTTAGCGGGACAGGGGGTGAGGTTCTTC. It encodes CASSLAGQGVRFF.

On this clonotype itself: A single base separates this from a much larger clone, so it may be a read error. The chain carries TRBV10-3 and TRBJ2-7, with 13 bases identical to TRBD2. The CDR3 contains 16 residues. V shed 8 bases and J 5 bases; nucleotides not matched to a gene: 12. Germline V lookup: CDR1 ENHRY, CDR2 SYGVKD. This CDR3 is CAIGGGLAGPDDEQYF. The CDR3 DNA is TGTGCCATCGGGGGGGGACTAGCGGGACCCGATGACGAGCAGTACTTC.

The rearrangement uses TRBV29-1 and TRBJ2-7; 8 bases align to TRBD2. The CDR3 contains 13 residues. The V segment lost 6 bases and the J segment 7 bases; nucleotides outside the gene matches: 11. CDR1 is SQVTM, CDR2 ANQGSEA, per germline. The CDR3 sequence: CSVVAGPGREQYF. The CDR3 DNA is TGCAGCGTCGTAGCGGGGCCTGGGAGAGAGCAGTACTTC.

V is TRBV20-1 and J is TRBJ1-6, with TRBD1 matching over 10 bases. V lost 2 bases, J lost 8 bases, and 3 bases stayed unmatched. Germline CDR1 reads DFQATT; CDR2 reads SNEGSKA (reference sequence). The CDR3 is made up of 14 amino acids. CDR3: CSARPGQGHSPLHF. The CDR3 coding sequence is TGCAGTGCTAGACCGGGACAGGGGCATTCACCCCTCCACTTT.

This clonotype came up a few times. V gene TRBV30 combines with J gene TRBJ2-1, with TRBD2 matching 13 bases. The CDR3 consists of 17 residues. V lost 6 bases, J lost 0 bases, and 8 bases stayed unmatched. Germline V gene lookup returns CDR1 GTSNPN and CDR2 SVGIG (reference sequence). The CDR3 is CACGTSGARSSYNEQFF. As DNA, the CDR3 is TGTGCCTGCGGGACTAGCGGGGCACGAAGCTCCTACAATGAGCAGTTCTTC.

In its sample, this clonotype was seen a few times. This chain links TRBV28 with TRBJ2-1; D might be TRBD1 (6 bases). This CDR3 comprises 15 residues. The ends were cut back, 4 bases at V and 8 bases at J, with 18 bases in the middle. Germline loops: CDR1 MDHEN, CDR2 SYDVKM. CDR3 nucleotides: TGTGCCAGCAGTTCGCAGGGGCCCAGGTTCGATGAGCAGTTCTTC. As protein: CASSSQGPRFDEQFF.

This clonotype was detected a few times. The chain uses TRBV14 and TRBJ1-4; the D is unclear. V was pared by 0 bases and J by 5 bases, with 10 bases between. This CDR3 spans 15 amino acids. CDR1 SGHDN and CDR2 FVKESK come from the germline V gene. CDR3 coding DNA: TGTGCCAGCAGCCAAGAGGAAGACGCAAATGAAAAACTGTTTTTT. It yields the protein CASSQEEDANEKLFF.

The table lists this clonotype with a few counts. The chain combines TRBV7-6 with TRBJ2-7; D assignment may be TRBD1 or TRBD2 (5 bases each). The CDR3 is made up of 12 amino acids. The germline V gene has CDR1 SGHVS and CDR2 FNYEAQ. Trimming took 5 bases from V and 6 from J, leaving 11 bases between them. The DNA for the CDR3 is TGTGCCAGCAGCCCGGGGCTACCCGAGCAGTACTTC. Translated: CASSPGLPEQYF.

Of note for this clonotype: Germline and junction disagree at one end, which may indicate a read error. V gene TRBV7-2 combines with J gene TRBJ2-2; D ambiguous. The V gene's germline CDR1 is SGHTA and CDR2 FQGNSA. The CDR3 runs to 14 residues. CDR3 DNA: TGTGCCAGCTGCTTAGGACGTAACACCGGGGAGCTGTTTTTT. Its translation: CASCLGRNTGELFF.

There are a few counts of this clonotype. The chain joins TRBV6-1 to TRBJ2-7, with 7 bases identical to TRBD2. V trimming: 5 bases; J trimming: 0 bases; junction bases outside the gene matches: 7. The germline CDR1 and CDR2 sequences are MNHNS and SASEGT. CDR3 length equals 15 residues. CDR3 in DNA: TGTGCCAGCAGTCCCCTCGGGGACTACTCCTACGAGCAGTACTTC. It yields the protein CASSPLGDYSYEQYF.

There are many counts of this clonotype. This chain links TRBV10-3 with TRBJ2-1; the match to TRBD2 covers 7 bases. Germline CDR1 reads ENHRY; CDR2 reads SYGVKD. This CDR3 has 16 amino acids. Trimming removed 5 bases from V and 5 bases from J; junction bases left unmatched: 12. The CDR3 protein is CAISSVTSQRHNEQFF. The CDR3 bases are TGTGCCATCAGTTCTGTGACTAGCCAAAGACACAATGAGCAGTTCTTC.

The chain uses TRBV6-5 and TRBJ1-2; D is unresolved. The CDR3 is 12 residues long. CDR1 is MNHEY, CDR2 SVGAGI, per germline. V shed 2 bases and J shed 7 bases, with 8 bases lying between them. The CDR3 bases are TGTGCCAGCAGTTACGGGAGATCTGGCTACACCTTC. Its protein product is CASSYGRSGYTF.

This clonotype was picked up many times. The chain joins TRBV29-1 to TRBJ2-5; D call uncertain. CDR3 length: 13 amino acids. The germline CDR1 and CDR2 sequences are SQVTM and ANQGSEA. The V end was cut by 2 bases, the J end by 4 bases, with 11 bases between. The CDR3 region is CSVESNPRETQYF. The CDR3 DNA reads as TGCAGCGTTGAATCGAATCCAAGAGAGACCCAGTACTTC.

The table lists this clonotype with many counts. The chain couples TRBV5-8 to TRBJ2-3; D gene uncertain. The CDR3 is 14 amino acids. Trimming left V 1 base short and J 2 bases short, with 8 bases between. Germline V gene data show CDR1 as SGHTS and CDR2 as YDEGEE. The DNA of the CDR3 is TGTGCCAGCAGCTTGCGACTTACCACAGATACGCAGTATTTT. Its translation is CASSLRLTTDTQYF. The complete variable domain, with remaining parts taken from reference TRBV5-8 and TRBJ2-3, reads EAGVTQSPTHLIKTRGQQATLRCSPISGHTSVYWYQQALGLGLQFLLWYDEGEERNRGNFPPRFSGRQFPNYSSELNVNALELEDSALYLCASSLRLTTDTQYFGPGTRLTVL.